A selection of T cell receptor beta chains follows, all from one sample in a study of blood T cell repertoires in COVID-19. The method was immunoSEQ multiplex PCR; TCRdb's version includes in-frame clones alone and lacks a portion of them. The repertoire includes approximately 190,000 clones, 86% of them detected once, and just under 25% sits in the top ten. The sample taken for sequencing was PBMCs or T cells enriched from blood (not recorded which). The receptors derive from a woman between 40 and 50 years old in a cohort exposed to, infected with or recovered from COVID-19 (not recorded which). Each CDR3 is given with its conserved first and last residue. The D gene is left open where the match is weak. Rows may omit the clone size; those that give it use once, few, many or a size class.

V gene	J gene	clone size	D gene	CDR3 protein	CDR3 DNA
TRBV7-9	TRBJ2-5	NA	TRBD2	CASSLVVTAGGLETQYF	TGTGCCAGCAGCTTAGTAGTTACGGCGGGGGGGTTGGAGACCCAGTACTTC
TRBV29-1	TRBJ2-2	once	TRBD2	CSVEGLAGNTGELFF	TGCAGCGTTGAAGGCCTAGCGGGAAACACCGGGGAGCTGTTTTTT
TRBV14	TRBJ2-7	NA	TRBD1	CASSQQRGHEQYF	TGTGCCAGCAGCCAGCAGAGGGGGCACGAGCAGTACTTC
TRBV6-5	TRBJ1-1	once	NA	CASSYRRETMNTEAFF	TGTGCCAGCAGTTACCGGCGGGAAACCATGAACACTGAAGCTTTCTTT
TRBV24-1	TRBJ2-5	NA	NA	CATSDYPEGRETQYF	TGTGCCACCAGTGACTACCCAGAGGGCAGAGAGACCCAGTACTTC
TRBV13	TRBJ1-5	NA	TRBD1	CASSFYRGNQPQHF	TGTGCCAGCAGCTTTTACAGGGGGAATCAGCCCCAGCATTTT
TRBV2	TRBJ2-3	NA	NA	CASMGSTDTQYF	TGTGCCAGCATGGGCAGCACAGATACGCAGTATTTT
TRBV27	TRBJ2-7	NA	TRBD1	CASSAGGYEQYF	TGTGCCAGCAGTGCAGGGGGCTACGAGCAGTACTTC
TRBV28	TRBJ1-5	NA	NA	CASSAAPTSASQHF	TGTGCCAGCAGTGCGGCCCCCACGTCCGCGTCCCAGCATTTT
TRBV27	TRBJ2-7	NA	NA	CASSFAGLTYEQYF	TGTGCCAGCAGTTTCGCAGGACTTACCTACGAGCAGTACTTC
TRBV27	TRBJ1-1	NA	NA	CASRRTGITEAFF	TGTGCCAGCAGGAGAACAGGGATCACTGAAGCTTTCTTT
TRBV11-2	TRBJ1-1	NA	TRBD1	CASSARTGDGTEAFF	TGTGCCAGCAGCGCTCGGACAGGAGATGGCACTGAAGCTTTCTTT
TRBV7-9	TRBJ2-7	NA	TRBD2	CASSLAGGGEQYF	TGTGCCAGCAGCCTAGCGGGAGGGGGAGAGCAGTACTTC
TRBV29-1	TRBJ2-7	NA	TRBD1	CSVVGQEWYEQYF	TGCAGCGTTGTAGGACAGGAGTGGTACGAGCAGTACTTC
TRBV7-8	TRBJ2-7	NA	NA	CASSSESSYEQYF	TGTGCCAGCAGCTCGGAGAGCTCCTACGAGCAGTACTTC
TRBV24-1	TRBJ1-5	NA	TRBD1	CATSDRQGAYQPQHF	TGTGCCACCAGTGACAGACAGGGGGCTTATCAGCCCCAGCATTTT
TRBV6-5	TRBJ2-7	NA	NA	CASSYSLGLDEQYF	TGTGCCAGCAGTTATAGTCTGGGGCTGGACGAGCAGTACTTC
TRBV9	TRBJ1-5	NA	NA	CASSVGGVQPQHF	TGTGCCAGCAGCGTAGGGGGGGTTCAGCCCCAGCATTTT
TRBV5-1	TRBJ2-3	NA	NA	CASSPAGGPLQDTQYF	TGCGCCAGCAGCCCCGCCGGAGGGCCTTTACAGGATACGCAGTATTTT
TRBV24-1	TRBJ2-1	NA	TRBD1	CATERQGGHNEQFF	TGTGCCACAGAACGACAGGGGGGACACAATGAGCAGTTCTTC
TRBV9	TRBJ2-1	NA	TRBD2	CASRGIREGQNEQFF	TGTGCCAGCAGGGGGATACGGGAGGGCCAGAATGAGCAGTTCTTC
TRBV9	TRBJ1-2	NA	TRBD1	CASSVTASQGNYGYTF	TGTGCCAGCAGCGTTACCGCATCACAGGGGAACTATGGCTACACCTTC
TRBV13	TRBJ1-6	NA	TRBD1	CASSWQQGTQSSYNSPLHF	TGTGCCAGCAGCTGGCAACAGGGGACCCAAAGCTCCTATAATTCACCCCTCCACTTT
TRBV4-2	TRBJ1-2	NA	TRBD1	CASSRSERQGGGYGYTF	TGTGCCAGCAGCCGGTCGGAAAGACAGGGGGGCGGCTATGGCTACACCTTC
TRBV19	TRBJ1-6	NA	NA	CASRPTVYSYNSPLHF	TGTGCCAGTAGGCCGACAGTCTACTCCTATAATTCACCCCTCCACTTT
TRBV7-2	TRBJ1-3	NA	NA	CASSFGAYSGNTIYF	TGTGCCAGCAGCTTCGGAGCTTACTCTGGAAACACCATATATTTT
TRBV7-9	TRBJ2-1	NA	NA	CASSLTFSYNEQFF	TGTGCCAGCAGCTTGACATTCTCCTACAATGAGCAGTTCTTC
TRBV2	TRBJ2-5	NA	TRBD2	CASSDWASGGVQETQYF	TGTGCCAGCAGTGACTGGGCTAGCGGGGGGGTACAAGAGACCCAGTACTTC
TRBV11-3	TRBJ1-1	NA	NA	CASTALGTSSTEAFF	TGTGCCAGCACCGCTCTCGGGACTTCCAGCACTGAAGCTTTCTTT
TRBV5-5	TRBJ1-5	NA	NA	CASSTIQSNQPQHF	TGTGCCAGCAGCACCATCCAGAGCAATCAGCCCCAGCATTTT
TRBV3-1/TRBV3-2	TRBJ2-7	NA	NA	CASSQVYSYEQYF	TGTGCCAGCAGCCAAGTTTACAGTTACGAGCAGTACTTC
TRBV28	TRBJ1-6	NA	NA	CASSSLQYPNSPLHF	TGTGCCAGCAGTTCCTTACAGTATCCCAACTCACCCCTCCACTTT
TRBV7-8	TRBJ1-1	NA	TRBD1	CASSHRTGVNTEAFF	TGTGCCAGCAGCCATCGGACAGGCGTGAACACTGAAGCTTTCTTT
TRBV2	TRBJ2-3	NA	TRBD2	CASSGTSGTDTQYF	TGTGCCAGCAGTGGGACTAGCGGCACAGATACGCAGTATTTT
TRBV3-1/TRBV3-2	TRBJ2-2	few	TRBD2	CASSPTTSGTRNTGELFF	TGTGCCAGCAGCCCCACGACTAGCGGGACTAGGAACACCGGGGAGCTGTTTTTT
TRBV11-2	TRBJ2-7	NA	NA	CASSLLQVGSYEQYF	TGTGCCAGCAGCTTACTCCAGGTTGGCTCCTACGAGCAGTACTTC
TRBV27	TRBJ2-7	NA	NA	CASSFGQNYEQYF	TGTGCCAGCAGTTTTGGGCAGAACTACGAGCAGTACTTC
TRBV6-5	TRBJ2-7	NA	TRBD1	CASSKTGELEQYF	TGTGCCAGCAGTAAAACAGGGGAACTCGAGCAGTACTTC